This TCR beta chain was observed in a study of control samples from healthy donors and cancer patients. Method: immunoSEQ multiplex PCR; TCRdb's copy keeps in-frame clones and lacks some. The sample records 150,000 to 200,000 clones, about 90% being singletons. This receptor was taken from a woman aged 45-59 years in good health. The sequenced sample consisted of blood.

The CDR3 coding sequence is TGTGCCAGCAGCTTAGAACAGGGGCCTGAAGCTTTCTTT. Protein product: CASSLEQGPEAFF. The chain employs TRBV5-4 and TRBJ1-1, with 7 bases fitting TRBD1. With 2 bases clipped from V and 6 bases from J, the junction kept 4 bases outside the gene matches. The CDR3 loop spans 13 amino acids. The germline V gene has CDR1 SGHNT and CDR2 YYREEE (reference sequence).